This is a list of T cell receptor beta chains from one sample in a study of T cells after somatic rescue of genetic block. Sequencing used immunoSEQ multiplex PCR; TCRdb keeps in-frame clones, though not all of them. The sample carries almost 15,000 clones, under 80% recorded once. Source material: peripheral blood mononuclear cells (PBMCs). The receptors originated from a man aged 18-30 years. The CDR3 runs from the conserved cysteine through the conserved F or W. Each record gives: V gene, CDR3 length, D gene, clone size, J gene, CDR3 protein, CDR3 DNA. A D gene is named only where the DNA matches it firmly. Clone size, where shown, is once, few, many, or a class for clones that have expanded.

TRBV7-3,15,TRBD2,-,TRBJ2-1,CASSSRLAAYNEQFF,TGTGCCAGCAGCTCCCGACTAGCGGCCTACAATGAGCAGTTCTTC
TRBV5-1,17,-,few,TRBJ1-6,CASSFTTSLAYNSPLHF,TGCGCCAGCAGCTTCACCACATCTTTGGCCTATAATTCACCCCTCCACTTT
TRBV6-1,15,-,-,TRBJ2-2,CASFLTPLSFGELFF,TGTGCCAGCTTTTTGACTCCCCTATCCTTTGGGGAGCTGTTTTTT
TRBV18,16,-,-,TRBJ2-5,CASSPRQELSLETQYF,TGTGCCAGCTCACCACGACAGGAGCTCAGTCTGGAGACCCAGTACTTC
TRBV19,21,-,once,TRBJ2-5,CASSPLGPKAGRVVYGETQYF,TGTGCCAGTAGTCCATTAGGCCCCAAGGCGGGGCGGGTGGTGTATGGAGAGACCCAGTACTTC
TRBV4-1,17,TRBD2,-,TRBJ2-4,CASSQDWGSGRGDIQYF,TGCGCCAGCAGCCAAGATTGGGGGAGCGGGAGAGGGGACATTCAGTACTTC
TRBV27,14,-,-,TRBJ1-2,CASSLKGPVYGYTF,TGTGCCAGCAGTTTAAAGGGGCCGGTTTATGGCTACACCTTC
TRBV5-6,15,-,once,TRBJ2-1,CASSLYRSSYNEQFF,TGTGCCAGCAGCTTATACAGGAGCTCCTACAATGAGCAGTTCTTC
TRBV5-5,14,-,-,TRBJ2-7,CASSFSASTYEQYF,TGTGCCAGCAGCTTTTCGGCCAGTACCTACGAGCAGTACTTC
TRBV7-9,15,TRBD1,-,TRBJ2-5,CASSLAQGSQETQYF,TGTGCCAGCAGCTTAGCACAGGGGTCCCAAGAGACCCAGTACTTC
TRBV27,15,TRBD1,-,TRBJ1-5,CASRRGTGGNQPQHF,TGTGCCTCCCGAAGGGGGACAGGGGGTAATCAGCCCCAGCATTTT
TRBV2,14,TRBD1,-,TRBJ1-1,CASSITGGFAEAFF,TGTGCCAGCAGTATCACAGGGGGCTTCGCTGAAGCTTTCTTT
TRBV28,12,-,-,TRBJ1-3,CASRTDGNTIYF,TGTGCCAGCAGGACAGATGGAAACACCATATATTTT
TRBV30,15,-,-,TRBJ1-1,CAWSVLPGGNTEAFF,TGTGCCTGGAGTGTATTACCAGGCGGGAACACTGAAGCTTTCTTT
TRBV4-1,15,-,-,TRBJ2-7,CASSPRPAGIYEQYF,TGCGCCAGCAGCCCCCGACCAGCTGGAATATACGAGCAGTACTTC
TRBV25-1,14,-,-,TRBJ2-5,CASSPHAYQETQYF,TGTGCCAGCAGTCCCCACGCGTACCAAGAGACCCAGTACTTC
TRBV13,20,TRBD2,few,TRBJ2-2,CASSLGGTSGVEKNTGELFF,TGTGCCAGCAGCTTAGGGGGGACTAGCGGGGTGGAAAAGAACACCGGGGAGCTGTTTTTT
TRBV6-5,14,-,-,TRBJ1-2,CASSYTSALRGYTF,TGTGCCAGCAGTTATACTTCCGCCCTACGAGGCTACACCTTC
TRBV5-1,13,-,-,TRBJ2-2,CASSLRPGGELFF,TGCGCCAGCAGCTTGCGGCCAGGCGGGGAGCTGTTTTTT
TRBV7-3,15,TRBD2,-,TRBJ2-7,CASSPTGTSGYEQYF,TGTGCCAGCAGCCCCACCGGGACTAGCGGCTACGAGCAGTACTTC